This T cell receptor beta chain was documented in a study of T cell clonality in common variable immunodeficiency. This clone has ten or more counts. The read ends 3 residues early relative to the CDR3; the germline J gene fills the gap. Assay: immunoSEQ multiplex PCR; the TCRdb copy retains only in-frame clones and omits some. Listed for the sample are tens of thousands of clones, none seen a single time. The germline V and J ends were trimmed by 1 base and 0 bases, with 5 bases remaining between them. There are 14 residues in the CDR3. The chain employs TRBV12-3 or TRBV12-4 and TRBJ2-3; D remains ambiguous. The sequenced sample consisted of peripheral blood mononuclear cells. The receptor comes from a person between 18 and 69 years old in good health. This CDR3 reads CASSLVTSTDTQYF. CDR3 DNA (partial): TGTGCCAGCAGTTTAGTGACAAGCACAGATACG.